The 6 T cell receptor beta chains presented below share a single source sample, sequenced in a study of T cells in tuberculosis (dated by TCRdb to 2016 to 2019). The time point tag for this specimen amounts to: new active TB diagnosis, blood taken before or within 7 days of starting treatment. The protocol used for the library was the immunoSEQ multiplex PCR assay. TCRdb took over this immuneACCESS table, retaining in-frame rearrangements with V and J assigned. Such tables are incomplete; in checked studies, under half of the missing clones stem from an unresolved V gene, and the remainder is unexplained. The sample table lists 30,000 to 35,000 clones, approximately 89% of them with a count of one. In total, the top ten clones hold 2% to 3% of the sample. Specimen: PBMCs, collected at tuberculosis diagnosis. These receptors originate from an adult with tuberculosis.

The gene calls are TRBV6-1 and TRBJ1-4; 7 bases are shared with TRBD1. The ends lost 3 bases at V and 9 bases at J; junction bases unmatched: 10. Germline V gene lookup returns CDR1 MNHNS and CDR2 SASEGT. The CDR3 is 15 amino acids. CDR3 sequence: CASSEGSTGVQKLFF. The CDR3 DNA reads TGTGCCAGCAGTGAGGGATCTACAGGGGTTCAAAAACTGTTTTTT.

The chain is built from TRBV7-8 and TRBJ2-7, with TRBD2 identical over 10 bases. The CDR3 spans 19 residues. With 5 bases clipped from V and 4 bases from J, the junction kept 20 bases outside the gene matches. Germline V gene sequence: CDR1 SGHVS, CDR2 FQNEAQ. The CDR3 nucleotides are TGTGCCAGCAGCATCCTAGGGGGTGGGGCACTAGCGGGGCCGTACGAGCAGTACTTC. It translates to CASSILGGGALAGPYEQYF.

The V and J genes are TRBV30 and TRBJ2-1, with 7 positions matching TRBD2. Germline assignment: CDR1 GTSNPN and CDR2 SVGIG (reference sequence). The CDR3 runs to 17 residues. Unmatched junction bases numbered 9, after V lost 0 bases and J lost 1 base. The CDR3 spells CAWSVHPSGASYNEQFF. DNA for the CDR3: TGTGCCTGGAGTGTACATCCCAGCGGGGCTTCCTACAATGAGCAGTTCTTC.

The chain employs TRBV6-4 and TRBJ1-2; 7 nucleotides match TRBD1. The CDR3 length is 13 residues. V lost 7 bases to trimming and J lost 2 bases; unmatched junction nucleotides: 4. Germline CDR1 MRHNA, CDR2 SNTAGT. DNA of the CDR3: TGTGCCAGCACCCCGACAGGGAACTATGGCTACACCTTC. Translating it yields CASTPTGNYGYTF.

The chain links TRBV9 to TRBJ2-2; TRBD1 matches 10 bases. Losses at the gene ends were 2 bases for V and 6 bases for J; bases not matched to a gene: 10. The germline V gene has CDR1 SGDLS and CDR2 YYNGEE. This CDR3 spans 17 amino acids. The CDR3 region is CASSVPRDRGLAGELFF. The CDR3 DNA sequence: TGTGCCAGCAGCGTCCCCCGGGACAGGGGATTGGCCGGGGAGCTGTTTTTT.

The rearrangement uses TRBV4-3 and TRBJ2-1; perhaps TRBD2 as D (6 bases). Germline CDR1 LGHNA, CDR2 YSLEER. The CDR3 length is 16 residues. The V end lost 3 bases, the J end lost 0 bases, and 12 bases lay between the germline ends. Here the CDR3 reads CASSQGTLSSYNEQFF. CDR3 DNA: TGCGCCAGCAGCCAGGGGACTCTCAGCTCCTACAATGAGCAGTTCTTC.